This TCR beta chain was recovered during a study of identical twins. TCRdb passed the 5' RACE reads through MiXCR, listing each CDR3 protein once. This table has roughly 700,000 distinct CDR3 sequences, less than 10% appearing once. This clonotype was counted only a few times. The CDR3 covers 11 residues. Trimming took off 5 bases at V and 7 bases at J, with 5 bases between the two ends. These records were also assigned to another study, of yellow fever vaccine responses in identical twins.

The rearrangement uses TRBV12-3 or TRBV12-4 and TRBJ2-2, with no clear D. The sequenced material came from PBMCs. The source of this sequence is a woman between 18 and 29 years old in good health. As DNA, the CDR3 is TGTGCCAGCAGTGGTTTCGGGGAGCTGTTTTTT. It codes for CASSGFGELFF.